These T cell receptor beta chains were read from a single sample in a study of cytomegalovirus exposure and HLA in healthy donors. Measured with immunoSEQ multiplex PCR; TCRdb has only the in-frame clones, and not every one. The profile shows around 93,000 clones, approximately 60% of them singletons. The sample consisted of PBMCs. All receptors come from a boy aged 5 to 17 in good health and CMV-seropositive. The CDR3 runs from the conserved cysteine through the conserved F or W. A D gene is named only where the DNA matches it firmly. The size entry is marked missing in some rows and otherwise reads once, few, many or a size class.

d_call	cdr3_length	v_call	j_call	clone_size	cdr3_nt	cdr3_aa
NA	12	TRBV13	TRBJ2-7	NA	TGTGCCAGCAGCTTTCGGGATGGCGAGCAGTACTTC	CASSFRDGEQYF
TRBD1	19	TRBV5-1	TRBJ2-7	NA	TGCGCCAGCAGCTTGGTGACGATGACCGGGACAGGCAATCCCTACGAGCAGTACTTC	CASSLVTMTGTGNPYEQYF
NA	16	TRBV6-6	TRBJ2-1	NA	TGTGTCAGCAGTTTTACTCCGGGAGTCTCCTACAATGAGCAGTTCTTC	CVSSFTPGVSYNEQFF
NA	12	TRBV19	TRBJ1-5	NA	TGTGCCAGTAGGGGGAGATTTCAGCCCCAGCATTTT	CASRGRFQPQHF
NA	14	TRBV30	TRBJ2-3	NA	TGTGCCTGGTCCCAGAGGAGAGACACAGATACGCAGTATTTT	CAWSQRRDTDTQYF
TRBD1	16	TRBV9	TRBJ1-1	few	TGTGCCAGCAGCGTATCCCGGACAGGTTACCACACTGAAGCTTTCTTT	CASSVSRTGYHTEAFF
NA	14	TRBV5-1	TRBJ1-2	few	TGCGCCAGCAGCTTGTTCCAGGGACTCGACGGCTACACCTTC	CASSLFQGLDGYTF
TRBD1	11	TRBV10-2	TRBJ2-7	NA	TGCGCCAGCAATTCCGGGACAGGTGTGTACTTC	CASNSGTGVYF
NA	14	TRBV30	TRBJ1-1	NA	TGTGCCTGGAGTGTACTTTCGGGGATAACTGAAGCTTTCTTT	CAWSVLSGITEAFF
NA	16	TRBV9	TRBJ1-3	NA	TGTGCCAGCAGCGTAGCTCCCAGAAGCTCTGGAAACACCATATATTTT	CASSVAPRSSGNTIYF
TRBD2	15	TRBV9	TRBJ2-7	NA	TGTGCCAGCAGCGCAGGACTAGCGGGAACCTACGAGCAGTACTTC	CASSAGLAGTYEQYF
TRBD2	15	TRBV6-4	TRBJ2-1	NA	TGTGCCAGCAGTGCTGACGGGAGGTTCTACAATGAGCAGTTCTTC	CASSADGRFYNEQFF
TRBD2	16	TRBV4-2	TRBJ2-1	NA	TGTGCCAGCAGCCAAGTGGTAGCGGGGGGGCTTGGTGAGCAGTTCTTC	CASSQVVAGGLGEQFF
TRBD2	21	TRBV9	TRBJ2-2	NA	TGTGCCAGCAGCGACCGGGACGGCGGGCTAGCGGGAGCCCGCGACACCGGGGAGCTGTTTTTT	CASSDRDGGLAGARDTGELFF
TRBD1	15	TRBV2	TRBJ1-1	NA	TGTGCCAGCAGTGAAAGGACAGGGACGAACACTGAAGCTTTCTTT	CASSERTGTNTEAFF
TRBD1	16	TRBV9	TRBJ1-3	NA	TGTGCCAGCAGCGTTACAGGGGGACCCTCTGGAAACACCATATATTTT	CASSVTGGPSGNTIYF
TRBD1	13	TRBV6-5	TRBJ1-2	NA	TGTGCCAGCAGAAGGACAGGGGGCAATGGCTACCCCTTC	CASRRTGGNGYPF
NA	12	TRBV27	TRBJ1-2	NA	TGTGCCAGCAGTTCACCGACGGGGGGCTACACCTTC	CASSSPTGGYTF
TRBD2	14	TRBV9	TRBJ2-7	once	TGTGCCAGCAGCGTAGCGGGGGGGGTAGGGGAGCAGTACTTC	CASSVAGGVGEQYF
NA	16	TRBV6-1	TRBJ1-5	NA	TGTGCCAGCAGTGAAGGGAGACAGGCCCGCGGGCAGCCCCAGCATTTT	CASSEGRQARGQPQHF
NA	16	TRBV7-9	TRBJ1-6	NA	TGTGCCAGCAGCTTAGAGTCGGGTGGCAATAATTCACCCCTCCACTTT	CASSLESGGNNSPLHF
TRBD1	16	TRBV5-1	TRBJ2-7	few	TGCGCCAGCAGCATCACCTCCCGGGACAGGACTTACGAGCAGTACTTC	CASSITSRDRTYEQYF
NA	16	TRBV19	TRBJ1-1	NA	TGTGCCAGTAGTCCACCGGACAGACTTTTTAACACTGAAGCTTTCTTT	CASSPPDRLFNTEAFF
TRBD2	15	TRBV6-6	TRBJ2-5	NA	TGTGCCAGCAGTTACGAATTAGCGGGAGACGAGACCCAGTACTTC	CASSYELAGDETQYF
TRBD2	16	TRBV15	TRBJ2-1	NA	TGTGCCACCAGCAGGTCAGCGGGGCCGCCGCGGAATGAGCAGTTCTTC	CATSRSAGPPRNEQFF
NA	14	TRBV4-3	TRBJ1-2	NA	TGCGCCAGCAGCCAAGGTCCCCACGTAGATGGCTACACCTTC	CASSQGPHVDGYTF
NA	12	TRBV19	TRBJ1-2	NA	TGTGCCAGTAGCCTCCAGGGGAGTGGCTACACCTTC	CASSLQGSGYTF
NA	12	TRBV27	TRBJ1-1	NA	TGTGCCAGCAGTTTCGGGAACACTGAAGCTTTCTTT	CASSFGNTEAFF
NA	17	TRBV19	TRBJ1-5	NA	TGTGCCAGTAGTATAGGTACGCTCTCGCCGGGCAATCAGCCCCAGCATTTT	CASSIGTLSPGNQPQHF
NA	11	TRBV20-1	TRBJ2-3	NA	TGCAGTGCACAAAGCACAGATACGCAGTATTTT	CSAQSTDTQYF
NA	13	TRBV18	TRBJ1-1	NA	TGTGCCAGCTCATCAACAGAGAACACTGAAGCTTTCTTT	CASSSTENTEAFF
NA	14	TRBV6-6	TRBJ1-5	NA	TGTGCCAGCAGCCAAGGGGGGGGCAATCAGCCCCAGCATTTT	CASSQGGGNQPQHF
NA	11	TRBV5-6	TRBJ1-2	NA	TGTGCCAGCAGCTCACTCTATGGCTACACCTTC	CASSSLYGYTF
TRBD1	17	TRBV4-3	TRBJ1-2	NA	TGCGCCAGCAGCCAAGATGTGGGGACAGGGGGCGCGGGCGGCTACACCTTC	CASSQDVGTGGAGGYTF
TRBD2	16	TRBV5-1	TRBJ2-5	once	TGCGCCAGCAGAAAACGGACTAGCGGGACGGGGGAGACCCAGTACTTC	CASRKRTSGTGETQYF
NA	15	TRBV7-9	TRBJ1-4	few	TGTGCCAGCAGCCCGACGGTTGTGGGAGGGGAAAAACTGTTTTTT	CASSPTVVGGEKLFF
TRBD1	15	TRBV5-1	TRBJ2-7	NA	TGCGCCAGCAGCTTGGAAGGGACAGGGTACTACGAGCAGTACTTC	CASSLEGTGYYEQYF
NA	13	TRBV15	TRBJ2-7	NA	TGTGCCACCAGCGCGGGACGGGGTCACGAGCAGTACTTC	CATSAGRGHEQYF
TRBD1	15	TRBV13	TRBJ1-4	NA	TGTGCCAGCAGCCCCCGGGACAGGGGGGGAGAAAAACTGTTTTTT	CASSPRDRGGEKLFF
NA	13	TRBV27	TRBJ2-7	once	TGTGCCAGCAGTTTAGGGCACCTCTACGAGCAGTACTTC	CASSLGHLYEQYF
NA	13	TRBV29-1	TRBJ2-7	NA	TGCAGCGCGGGGGACAGTAGGAACTACGAGCAGTACTTC	CSAGDSRNYEQYF
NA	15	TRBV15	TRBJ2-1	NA	TGTGCCACCGCAATGGACGGGGGCTCCTACAATGAGCAGTTCTTC	CATAMDGGSYNEQFF
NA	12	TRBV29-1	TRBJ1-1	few	TGCAGTGAGTACAGGGTGAGCACTGAAGCTTTCTTT	CSEYRVSTEAFF
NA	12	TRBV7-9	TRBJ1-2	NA	TGTGCCAGCAGCCCCGGACAGTATGGCTACACCTTC	CASSPGQYGYTF
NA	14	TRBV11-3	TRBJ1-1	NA	TGTGCCAGCAGCCCAGACTCGGGAAGTACTGAAGCTTTCTTT	CASSPDSGSTEAFF
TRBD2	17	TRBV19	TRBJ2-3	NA	TGTGCCAGTAGTCTACGACTAGCGGGAGGGCCAGAGGTTACGCAGTATTTT	CASSLRLAGGPEVTQYF
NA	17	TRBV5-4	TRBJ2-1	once	TGTGCCAGCAGCTTAAGCGGCAAGACGAGCTCCTACAATGAGCAGTTCTTC	CASSLSGKTSSYNEQFF
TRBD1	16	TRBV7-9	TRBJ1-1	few	TGTGCCAGCAGCCTGACAGGGGGCGCAGGGAACACTGAAGCTTTCTTT	CASSLTGGAGNTEAFF
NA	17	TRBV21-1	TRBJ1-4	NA	TGTGCCAGCAGCAAAAGGATGGTTGGTCTTACAGCCGGAAAACTGTTTTTT	CASSKRMVGLTAGKLFF